Listed below are T cell receptor beta chains from one sample, sequenced in a study of T cells in Graves' hyperthyroidism and ophthalmopathy. TCRdb analysed the multiplex PCR reads with MiXCR anew, one entry per CDR3 protein. The table records more than 20,000 distinct CDR3 sequences, approximately 49% of them present only once. The sequenced sample was blood. These receptors were collected from a woman in her thirties or forties with Graves' hyperthyroidism that later progressed to Graves' ophthalmopathy. The CDR3 runs from the conserved cysteine through the conserved F or W. Each record gives: J gene, clone size, D gene, V gene, CDR3 DNA, CDR3 protein. The D gene is left open where the match is weak. Expanded clones are given a class, and other clones once, few, many or no size at all.

J gene: TRBJ2-4
clone size: .
D gene: .
V gene: TRBV7-2
CDR3 DNA: TGTGCCAGCAGCTTGGGCCGGGCTGTCAAAAACATTCAGTACTTC
CDR3 protein: CASSLGRAVKNIQYF

J gene: TRBJ1-6
clone size: many
D gene: .
V gene: TRBV6-1
CDR3 DNA: TGTGCCAGCAGTGAAGCGCTCGATTCACCCCTCCACTTT
CDR3 protein: CASSEALDSPLHF

J gene: TRBJ1-5
clone size: medium-sized
D gene: .
V gene: TRBV29-1
CDR3 DNA: TGCAGCGTTGGCGATTATCAGCCCCAGCATTTT
CDR3 protein: CSVGDYQPQHF

J gene: TRBJ2-1
clone size: .
D gene: .
V gene: TRBV2
CDR3 DNA: TGTGCCAGCAGTGGAAGCGCCTACAATGAGCAGTTCTTC
CDR3 protein: CASSGSAYNEQFF

J gene: TRBJ2-1
clone size: .
D gene: .
V gene: TRBV10-3
CDR3 DNA: TGTGCCATCAGTGGGGGACACCTGGGGAATGAGCAGTTCTTC
CDR3 protein: CAISGGHLGNEQFF

J gene: TRBJ2-1
clone size: many
D gene: TRBD2
V gene: TRBV6-4
CDR3 DNA: TGTGCCAGCGGTGTAGGGACTAGCGATGAGCAGTTCTTC
CDR3 protein: CASGVGTSDEQFF

J gene: TRBJ2-2
clone size: .
D gene: TRBD1
V gene: TRBV7-2
CDR3 DNA: TGTGCCAGCAGTTCCGGGACAGGGGGCGGCACCGGGGAGCTGTTTTTT
CDR3 protein: CASSSGTGGGTGELFF

J gene: TRBJ2-1
clone size: many
D gene: TRBD2
V gene: TRBV18
CDR3 DNA: TGTGCCAGCTCGAGCGGGATCAATGAGCAGTTCTTC
CDR3 protein: CASSSGINEQFF

J gene: TRBJ2-5
clone size: medium-sized
D gene: .
V gene: TRBV10-3
CDR3 DNA: TGTGCCATCAGTGAGTCGCAAGAGACCCAGTACTTC
CDR3 protein: CAISESQETQYF

J gene: TRBJ1-2
clone size: many
D gene: .
V gene: TRBV3-1
CDR3 DNA: TGTGCCAGCAGCCCATCGGACAGACAGTCCTATGGCTACACCTTC
CDR3 protein: CASSPSDRQSYGYTF

J gene: TRBJ2-7
clone size: few
D gene: .
V gene: TRBV7-2
CDR3 DNA: TGTGCCAGCAGCCTCGGACAGTATAAAGGATACGAGCAGTACTTC
CDR3 protein: CASSLGQYKGYEQYF

J gene: TRBJ2-2
clone size: .
D gene: .
V gene: TRBV2
CDR3 DNA: TGTGCCAGCAGTGGACAGAAGGGCTTCACCGGGGAGCTGTTTTTT
CDR3 protein: CASSGQKGFTGELFF

J gene: TRBJ2-3
clone size: .
D gene: .
V gene: TRBV7-2
CDR3 DNA: TGTGCCAGCAGCTCGGGGACGATTTCTAGCACAGATACGCAGTATTTT
CDR3 protein: CASSSGTISSTDTQYF

J gene: TRBJ1-1
clone size: few
D gene: .
V gene: TRBV9
CDR3 DNA: TGTGCCAGCAGCGAGGGGTACGGGGAAGCTTTCTTT
CDR3 protein: CASSEGYGEAFF

J gene: TRBJ1-2
clone size: .
D gene: .
V gene: TRBV9
CDR3 DNA: TGTGCCAGCAGCGTAGCTTTGAGGGGTCCCTATGGCTACACCTTC
CDR3 protein: CASSVALRGPYGYTF

J gene: TRBJ1-3
clone size: .
D gene: .
V gene: TRBV24-1
CDR3 DNA: TGTGCCGCGAAGGGCAGGCCCAGCTCTGGAAACACCATATATTTC
CDR3 protein: CAAKGRPSSGNTIYF

J gene: TRBJ2-7
clone size: .
D gene: .
V gene: TRBV9
CDR3 DNA: TGTGCCAGCAGTGTAGTGGCCGGCGGGACCGGGGAGCAGTACTTC
CDR3 protein: CASSVVAGGTGEQYF

J gene: TRBJ2-2
clone size: .
D gene: .
V gene: TRBV7-3
CDR3 DNA: TGTGCCAGCAGGCCAGGTCCCGGGAAGCTGTTTTTT
CDR3 protein: CASRPGPGKLFF

J gene: TRBJ2-3
clone size: .
D gene: .
V gene: TRBV6-4
CDR3 DNA: TGTGCCAACTCAACAGGGCGGGATACAGATACACAGTATTTT
CDR3 protein: CANSTGRDTDTQYF

J gene: TRBJ1-4
clone size: .
D gene: TRBD1
V gene: TRBV6-6
CDR3 DNA: TGTGCCGCCGGGACAGGGGGCGTCTATGATGAAAAACTGTTTTTT
CDR3 protein: CAAGTGGVYDEKLFF

J gene: TRBJ1-1
clone size: few
D gene: .
V gene: TRBV2
CDR3 DNA: TGTGCCAGCAGTGAAAGGATGGTTGAAGCTTTCTTT
CDR3 protein: CASSERMVEAFF

J gene: TRBJ2-5
clone size: .
D gene: TRBD2
V gene: TRBV9
CDR3 DNA: TGTGCCAGCAGCGACCTAGCGGAACACCAAGAGACCCAGTGCTTC
CDR3 protein: CASSDLAEHQETQCF

J gene: TRBJ2-5
clone size: many
D gene: .
V gene: TRBV15
CDR3 DNA: TGTGCCACCAGCAGAGATGTTTGGGCAGTAAAAGAGACCCAGTACTTC
CDR3 protein: CATSRDVWAVKETQYF

J gene: TRBJ1-5
clone size: medium-sized
D gene: .
V gene: TRBV19
CDR3 DNA: TGTGCCAGTAGTATGCCGGGACTCAATCAGCCCCAGCATTTT
CDR3 protein: CASSMPGLNQPQHF

J gene: TRBJ2-1
clone size: .
D gene: TRBD2
V gene: TRBV5-1
CDR3 DNA: TGCGCCAGCAGCTTAGGACTAGCGGTATCCTACAATGAGCAGTTCTTC
CDR3 protein: CASSLGLAVSYNEQFF

J gene: TRBJ2-1
clone size: .
D gene: .
V gene: TRBV25-1
CDR3 DNA: .
CDR3 protein: CASSDSSFYICSARTRLPYNEQFF

J gene: TRBJ2-1
clone size: .
D gene: TRBD1
V gene: TRBV7-8
CDR3 DNA: TGTGCCAGCAGCTTCACCGGGACAGGGGGATGCGATGAGCAGTTCTTC
CDR3 protein: CASSFTGTGGCDEQFF

J gene: TRBJ2-3
clone size: medium-sized
D gene: TRBD2
V gene: TRBV10-3
CDR3 DNA: TGTGCCACCTGGACTAGCGGGAAAGATACGCAGTATTTT
CDR3 protein: CATWTSGKDTQYF

J gene: TRBJ2-2
clone size: .
D gene: .
V gene: TRBV7-9
CDR3 DNA: TGTGCCAGCAGCTTAACGGGGACCGGGGAGCTGTTTTTT
CDR3 protein: CASSLTGTGELFF

J gene: TRBJ2-2
clone size: .
D gene: .
V gene: TRBV25-1
CDR3 DNA: TGTGCCAGCAGTGAATTCAGGGGGAACACCGGGGAGCTGTTTTTT
CDR3 protein: CASSEFRGNTGELFF

J gene: TRBJ2-1
clone size: medium-sized
D gene: .
V gene: TRBV20-1
CDR3 DNA: TGCAGTGCTAGTGGGGCTTCAAATGAGCAGTTCTTC
CDR3 protein: CSASGASNEQFF

J gene: TRBJ2-3
clone size: .
D gene: .
V gene: TRBV24-1
CDR3 DNA: TGTGCCACCAGTGATCCCCGGGAGCATCAAGATACGCAGTATTTT
CDR3 protein: CATSDPREHQDTQYF

J gene: TRBJ1-1
clone size: .
D gene: .
V gene: TRBV7-8
CDR3 DNA: TGTTTGAACACTGAAGCTTTCTTT
CDR3 protein: CLNTEAFF

J gene: TRBJ1-4
clone size: .
D gene: .
V gene: TRBV29-1
CDR3 DNA: TGCAGCGCGAAGGAGGGGATGGATGAAAAACTGTTTTTT
CDR3 protein: CSAKEGMDEKLFF

J gene: TRBJ2-5
clone size: few
D gene: .
V gene: TRBV29-1
CDR3 DNA: TGCAGCGCTCGGGGGGAGACCCAGTACTTC
CDR3 protein: CSARGETQYF

J gene: TRBJ2-1
clone size: many
D gene: TRBD1
V gene: TRBV28
CDR3 DNA: TGTGCCAACAGAGCGACAGGGACAAATGAGCAGTTCTTC
CDR3 protein: CANRATGTNEQFF

J gene: TRBJ1-6
clone size: .
D gene: .
V gene: TRBV7-9
CDR3 DNA: TGTGCCATCCGGCCCTTTTCGGATAATTCACCCCTCCACTTC
CDR3 protein: CAIRPFSDNSPLHF

J gene: TRBJ1-2
clone size: few
D gene: .
V gene: TRBV6-5
CDR3 DNA: TGTGCCAGCAGTTACATCAGGGGAGCTAACTATGGCTACACCTTC
CDR3 protein: CASSYIRGANYGYTF

J gene: TRBJ1-1
clone size: .
D gene: .
V gene: TRBV15
CDR3 DNA: TGTGCCACCAGCAGAGATCAACGGGGACCCACTGAAGCTTTCTTT
CDR3 protein: CATSRDQRGPTEAFF

J gene: TRBJ1-5
clone size: .
D gene: .
V gene: TRBV10-3
CDR3 DNA: TGTGCCATCAGTGGACAGGGCAATCAGCCCCAGCATTTT
CDR3 protein: CAISGQGNQPQHF

J gene: TRBJ2-5
clone size: .
D gene: .
V gene: TRBV15
CDR3 DNA: TGTGCCACCAGCAGAGAATATAAGAACCAGCAAGAGACCCAGTACTTC
CDR3 protein: CATSREYKNQQETQYF

J gene: TRBJ2-7
clone size: .
D gene: TRBD1
V gene: TRBV20-1
CDR3 DNA: TGCAGTGCTTCTCCGGGACAGGGGGCCTACGAGCAGTACTTC
CDR3 protein: CSASPGQGAYEQYF

J gene: TRBJ2-1
clone size: many
D gene: .
V gene: TRBV7-9
CDR3 DNA: TGTGCCAGCAGCCCCCTGGACAACGCCCTCTACAATGAGCAGTTCTTC
CDR3 protein: CASSPLDNALYNEQFF

J gene: TRBJ1-5
clone size: few
D gene: .
V gene: TRBV29-1
CDR3 DNA: TGCAGCGTCGGGTGGGGGAGCAATCAGCCCCAGCATTTT
CDR3 protein: CSVGWGSNQPQHF

J gene: TRBJ2-1
clone size: few
D gene: TRBD2
V gene: TRBV10-1
CDR3 DNA: TGCGCCAGCAGTGGGGGACTAGCGGGTCAGTACAATGAGCAGTTCTTC
CDR3 protein: CASSGGLAGQYNEQFF

J gene: TRBJ2-7
clone size: .
D gene: .
V gene: TRBV12-5
CDR3 DNA: TGTGCTAGTGGTTTGGGCCATGATCAGGCAGAGCAGTACTTC
CDR3 protein: CASGLGHDQAEQYF

J gene: TRBJ2-2
clone size: medium-sized
D gene: .
V gene: TRBV29-1
CDR3 DNA: TGCAGCGTTGTAGGAGAGGCCCCCGGGGAGCTGTTTTTT
CDR3 protein: CSVVGEAPGELFF

J gene: TRBJ2-1
clone size: few
D gene: .
V gene: TRBV9
CDR3 DNA: TGTGCCAGCAGGCGAGGGCTAGGAGGAGTCGATGAGCAGTTCTTC
CDR3 protein: CASRRGLGGVDEQFF

J gene: TRBJ1-1
clone size: .
D gene: .
V gene: TRBV25-1
CDR3 DNA: TGTGCCAGCAGTCCGACGGACGGGACTCATACTGAAGCTTTCTTT
CDR3 protein: CASSPTDGTHTEAFF

J gene: TRBJ1-1
clone size: few
D gene: .
V gene: TRBV3-1
CDR3 DNA: TGTGCCAGCAGCCGGGGGGGGGCGGGCACTGAAGCTTTCTTT
CDR3 protein: CASSRGGAGTEAFF

J gene: TRBJ2-7
clone size: .
D gene: TRBD1
V gene: TRBV7-3
CDR3 DNA: TGTGCCAGCAGCCCACAGGGGACCTCCTACGAGCAGTACTTC
CDR3 protein: CASSPQGTSYEQYF

J gene: TRBJ1-1
clone size: .
D gene: TRBD1
V gene: TRBV5-1
CDR3 DNA: TGCGCCAGCAGCTGGGACAGGCACAAGTTGGACACTGAAGCTTTCTTT
CDR3 protein: CASSWDRHKLDTEAFF

J gene: TRBJ1-1
clone size: many
D gene: TRBD1
V gene: TRBV19
CDR3 DNA: TGTGCCAGTAGTGCCCCGGGACAGGGGGTGTATGAAGCTTTCTTT
CDR3 protein: CASSAPGQGVYEAFF

J gene: TRBJ2-3
clone size: few
D gene: .
V gene: TRBV29-1
CDR3 DNA: TGCAGCGTTGAGGGGCTTAGCACAGATACGCAGTATTTT
CDR3 protein: CSVEGLSTDTQYF